This TCR beta chain was captured by sequencing in a study of human T cells and chemical hapten exposure. Study background: TCR yields differed between samples (mainly from small differences in pooled library volume).

V lost 4 bases to trimming and J lost 0 bases, with 12 bases between them. CDR3 length: 16 amino acids. Germline assignment: CDR1 SGHAT and CDR2 FQDESV (reference sequence). Single cDNA molecules in the library carried unique molecular identifiers attached during preparation. MiXCR, applied by TCRdb to the 5' RACE reads, yields one record per CDR3 protein. Of 130,000 or so distinct CDR3 sequences listed, 4.1% are singletons. Someone pulled total RNA out of unfractionated whole blood. This clonotype was counted many times. Its antigen is unidentified. Study-wide results and caveats: Counts of TCRs above 1 in 1000 frequency stayed unchanged with DPC sensitization.

The chain couples TRBV11-1 to TRBJ2-2; D is possibly TRBD1 or TRBD2 (5 bases each). The sequence was collected from a female donor in good health. The CDR3 loop reads CASSSRDPTNTGELFF. For the CDR3, the DNA is TGTGCCAGCAGCTCCCGGGACCCAACGAACACCGGGGAGCTGTTTTTT.